The rows below give T cell receptor beta chains drawn from one sample of a study of tumor-infiltrating lymphocytes in primary liver carcinoma. One entry per CDR3 protein results from TCRdb running MiXCR on the multiplex PCR reads. Of 40,000 to 60,000 distinct CDR3 sequences in the sample, roughly 77% were seen once. The sequenced sample was liver tumor tissue from sampling region 3. The receptors were sampled from a man between 35 and 55 years old with primary liver carcinoma and hepatitis B virus infection. CDR3s include the opening cysteine and the closing phenylalanine or tryptophan. Each record gives: clone size, V gene, D gene, J gene, CDR3 protein, CDR3 DNA. The D gene is left open where the match is weak. Size values are once, few and many counts, or a class for expanded clones, and some rows have none.

>NA|TRBV20-1|TRBD1|TRBJ2-1
CSARVIQGFEQFF
TGCAGTGCTAGGGTTATACAGGGGTTCGAGCAGTTCTTC
>many|TRBV7-9|NA|TRBJ1-2
CASSLDGGSGYTF
TGTGCCAGCAGCTTAGATGGGGGCTCTGGCTACACCTTC
>NA|TRBV6-5|TRBD2|TRBJ2-7
CASRLEGLAYDRYF
TGTGCCTCCAGGCTGGAGGGACTAGCCTACGATCGGTACTTC
>NA|TRBV12-3/TRBV12-4|NA|TRBJ2-6
CASSLSSHSGANLMTF
TGTGCCAGCAGTTTATCTTCGCATTCTGGGGCCAACCTCATGACTTTC
>NA|TRBV29-1|TRBD1|TRBJ2-1
CSELPGQGMDELFF
TGCAGCGAATTGCCGGGACAGGGGATGGATGAACTGTTCTTC
>NA|TRBV20-1|NA|TRBJ2-1
CSAKVGGYNEQFF
TGCAGTGCTAAGGTTGGAGGATACAATGAGCAGTTCTTC
>NA|TRBV29-1|TRBD1|TRBJ2-2
CSVMTGGEVGELFF
TGCAGCGTCATGACAGGGGGCGAAGTCGGGGAGCTGTTTTTT
>NA|TRBV10-3|NA|TRBJ2-3
CAIRNNWGDTQYF
TGTGCCATTCGTAATAACTGGGGAGATACGCAGTATTTT
>NA|TRBV11-2|NA|TRBJ2-7
CGNSLVLLSYEQCF
TGTGGCAACAGCTTAGTACTCCTCTCCTACGAGCAGTGCTTC
>NA|TRBV28|NA|TRBJ2-7
CASGLGSFYEQYF
TGTGCCAGCGGTCTAGGGAGCTTCTACGAGCAGTACTTC
>NA|TRBV11-2|TRBD2|TRBJ2-3
CASSLEGLALTDTQYF
TGCGCCAGCAGCTTAGAGGGACTAGCGTTGACAGATACGCAATATTTT
>NA|TRBV7-8|NA|TRBJ2-7
CASVLVIGSYEQYF
TGTGCCAGCGTCTTAGTGATAGGGTCCTACGAGCAGTACTTC
>NA|TRBV6-5|TRBD1|TRBJ2-2
CASRLSGGTVELFF
TGTGCCAGCAGACTGTCAGGGGGCACCGTGGAGCTGTTTTTT
>NA|TRBV29-1|NA|TRBJ1-2
CSVEDGYGYRYTF
TGCAGCGTTGAAGATGGTTACGGTTATCGCTACACCTTC
>NA|TRBV6-5|NA|TRBJ1-1
CATGRRRLSSDTEAFF
TGTGCCACCGGGAGAAGACGTTTAAGTAGTGACACTGAAGCTTTCTTT
>few|TRBV11-3|NA|TRBJ2-5
CASTKICQETQYF
TGTGCCTCTACGAAGATATGCCAAGAGACTCAGTACTTC
>NA|TRBV6-6|NA|TRBJ2-2
CASNQARDTGELFF
TGTGCCAGCAACCAAGCCCGGGACACCGGGGAGCTGTTTTTT
>NA|TRBV28|TRBD1|TRBJ1-5
CASSPPGGLNQPQHF
TGTGCCAGCAGTCCTCCAGGGGGCCTCAATCAGCCTCAGCATTTT
>NA|TRBV6-2/TRBV6-3|NA|TRBJ2-6
CAGTPRGRGSSGASGANFLTF
TGTGCCGGCACCCCCAGGGGACGTGGGTCTAGCGGCGCCTCTGGGGCCAACTTCCTGACTTTC
>NA|TRBV11-2|NA|TRBJ2-7
CTSSLLRGEQYF
TGTACCAGCAGCCTCCTGCGGGGCGAGCAGTATTTC
>NA|TRBV11-2|NA|TRBJ2-3
CASSLTTSWRVGRDTQYF
TGTGCCAGCAGCTTAACTACTAGCTGGAGGGTGGGACGAGATACGCAGTATTTT
>NA|TRBV12-3/TRBV12-4|TRBD2|TRBJ2-7
CDSSFSGSSYEQYF
TGTGACAGCAGTTTTAGCGGGAGCTCCTACGAGCAATACTTC
>NA|TRBV14|NA|TRBJ2-2
CASNIHRDTGELFF
TGTGCCAGCAACATACACCGGGACACCGGGGAGCTGTTTTTT
>NA|TRBV6-5|TRBD2|TRBJ2-5
CASSRIGGVKETQYF
TGTGCCAGTAGCCGAATTGGGGGGGTAAAAGAGACCCAGTACTTC
>NA|TRBV29-1|NA|TRBJ2-3
CSVGYQDHGNIDTQYF
TGCAGCGTTGGGTACCAGGACCACGGCAACATAGATACGCAGTATTTT
>NA|TRBV6-6|NA|TRBJ2-7
CASSYLGTRHSYEQYF
TGTGCCAGCAGTTACCTTGGGACAAGGCACTCCTACGAGCAGTACTTC
>NA|TRBV7-9|NA|TRBJ2-6
CASTGEDSGSNVLAF
TGTGCCAGCACCGGGGAAGACTCTGGGTCCAACGTCCTGGCTTTC
>few|TRBV7-2|TRBD2|TRBJ2-2
CASSWAGGPDGELFF
TGTGCCAGCAGCTGGGCGGGAGGGCCAGACGGGGAGCTGTTTTTT
>NA|TRBV5-4|TRBD1|TRBJ1-5
CACSLQGDSQPQHF
TGTGCCTGCAGCTTACAGGGGGATAGCCAGCCCCAGCATTTT
>NA|TRBV11-2|NA|TRBJ2-1
CATRQEQPSYNEQFF
TGTGCCACCCGGCAAGAGCAGCCATCCTACAATGAGCAATTCTTC
>NA|TRBV29-1|TRBD2|TRBJ2-7
CSAEDLAGISEQYF
TGCAGCGCTGAAGACCTAGCGGGAATCTCCGAGCAGTACTTT
>NA|TRBV6-1|TRBD1|TRBJ2-7
CASSERQGAYEQYF
TGTGCCAGCAGTGAACGGCAGGGGGCCTACGAGCAGTACTTC
>NA|TRBV11-2|NA|TRBJ2-7
CPSIPLESAHYEQYF
TGTCCCAGCATCCCCTTGGAATCGGCCCACTACGAGCAGTACTTC
>NA|TRBV29-1|TRBD1|TRBJ2-3
CSVNWDRLGTQYF
TGCAGCGTTAACTGGGACAGGCTCGGTACGCAGTATTTC
>NA|TRBV30|NA|TRBJ2-1
CVWSPRDNEQFF
TGTGTCTGGAGTCCCCGGGACAACGAGCAGTTCTTC
>NA|TRBV6-1|TRBD1|TRBJ1-3
CVSNVTGTGNTIYF
TGTGTCAGCAATGTGACAGGGACTGGAAACACCATATATTTT
>NA|TRBV12-3/TRBV12-4|TRBD2|TRBJ2-1
CASMTILGLSGENEQFF
TGTGCCAGCATGACTATACTGGGACTATCGGGGGAAAATGAGCAGTTCTTC
>NA|TRBV5-4|NA|TRBJ2-6
CASSLVNPGANTLTF
TGTGCCAGCAGCTTGGTTAACCCTGGGGCCAACACCCTGACTTTC
>many|TRBV5-5|TRBD1|TRBJ2-7
CASSLVTGGFNYEQYF
TGTGCCAGCAGCTTGGTTACAGGGGGCTTCAACTACGAGCAGTACTTC